The entry that follows covers one T cell receptor (beta chain) sequence. There are many counts of this clonotype. The target of this receptor is not known. No per-base quality is available; no much larger clone lies one base away. The donors were roughly 39 Caucasian individuals from Russia, aged 6 to 90 years, who were systemically healthy. Each donor gave 8.5 to 10 milliliters of peripheral blood, collected into EDTA-treated Vacutainer tubes. Ficoll-Paque density-gradient centrifugation was used to isolate PBMCs, with at least 6.5 million per sample. Trizol reagent was used to extract total RNA from the PBMCs, yielding at least 6 micrograms per sample. For every donor, flow cytometry on a PBMC aliquot measured the percentage of naive CD45RAhigh/CD27high T cells. The sample is drawn from a study of blood T cells in healthy people across ages (dated by TCRdb to between 2014 and 2017). Background for the entire study: In model experiments, template switching captured roughly one uniquely barcoded TCR beta cDNA molecule for every two T cells. Age-related changes in TCR beta repertoire diversity were measured in the study by deep sequencing normalized with unique cDNA molecular identifiers. Donors were grouped into four age groups: young (average roughly 15 years), middle-aged (less than 40), aged (around 62) and long-lived (around 80). Two additional independent replicas of 1 million unique cDNA reads from the same blood draw were analyzed for two donors (one aged 18 to 30 and one aged 80 or older).

The full study reports these points: Observed TCR beta diversity per million T cells fell roughly linearly with age, and a significant reduction was already apparent by age about 43. Observed TCR beta diversity correlated strongly with the percentage of naive T cells measured by flow cytometry. The CMV infection status of donors was not known, potentially confounding age-related changes in expanded clonotypes. Compared with the aged group, more naive CD4+ T cells, fewer expanded clones and increased TCR diversity were shown by the long-lived group, suggesting age selection. Estimates of total diversity based on one million sequenced T cells were regarded as lower bounds and as underestimates. Bulk unsorted PBMC profiling prevented conclusive comparison of naive and antigen-experienced compartments.

Libraries were constructed by 5' RACE. TCRdb names Illumina HiSeq 2500 as the instrument used. A second 7 to 11 cycle PCR used a sample-barcoded 5' primer and a J-beta primer mix. A unique molecular identifier was introduced onto each TCR beta cDNA molecule by a template-switch 5' adaptor carrying 12 random nucleotides. Each sample yielded at least 2.5 million CDR3-containing paired-end reads. All of the RNA was converted into first-strand cDNA using the Mint cDNA synthesis kit, with a TRBC-specific oligonucleotide serving as the primer. Following uracil-DNA glycosylase treatment, all cDNA underwent a first 18-cycle PCR with the universal primers M1SS and BC2_uni_R. On the authors' methods: For normalization, 1 million high-quality reads, each with a distinct molecular identifier, were randomly selected from each sample. Reads sharing molecular identifiers were discarded rather than binned into consensus sequences. MiTCR, with a Q25 quality threshold and the strictest error-elimination algorithm, was used for CDR3 identification, clonotype clustering and error correction. Lower-bound total TCR beta diversity was estimated with a nonparametric unseen species model using Euler transformation. Using fastp at Q25 and MiXCR, TCRdb reprocessed the public reads and kept productive beta chains. Rows are combined by CDR3 protein, so each entry shows the most common genes and DNA. The V and J calls shown here were made by TCRdb, not taken from the authors' results. This sample is represented by some 760,000 distinct CDR3 sequences; approximately 25% of them were singletons. 9.4% of the sample is held by the ten biggest clonotypes.

Cut back by 1 base and 4 bases, the V and J ends lie 5 bases apart. From the cysteine through the phenylalanine, the CDR3 covers 13 amino acids. The entry retains the CDR3 DNA only, 39 bases that are in frame from base 1. The germline V gene sets CDR1 to SGHTA and CDR2 to FQGNSA. This sample was shared with a second study, whose subject was T cells of mothers and their children. Per that second paper: Nine systemically healthy Caucasian individuals, comprising three mothers and their six children, were included as donors. cDNA synthesis used all of the extracted RNA, with roughly 1.5 ug of RNA in each 15 ul reaction. In the second PCR, the M1S primer added sample barcodes and 2-4 random nucleotides. Over 8.5 million TCR beta CDR3 reads were obtained for each mother, and approximately 3 million reads were obtained for each child. Thymic selection shapes the output of TCR recombination in a similar way in related and unrelated pairs, and inherited differences have a minor effect. Normalized repertoire overlap was always slightly but never significantly higher in related than unrelated mother-child pairs. No persistent microchimeric T cell clones were detected, at a sensitivity of approximately 100 clones per million clonotypes. To look for features that set related mother-child pairs apart from unrelated individuals, the researchers ran deep NGS to compare the TCR beta repertoires of mothers and children. On average, the children were approximately 12 +/- 4 years old, while the mothers were about 38 +/- 4 years old. Libraries were sequenced on Illumina HiSeq 2000 with 100+100 nt paired-end reads after adapter ligation with NEBNext reagents. To prevent cross-contamination, the mother and child libraries were prepared a month apart and were sequenced in separate runs. Each donor had between about 450,000 and 2,100,000 distinct TCR beta clonotypes identified. Naive TCR beta clonotypes were estimated from low-frequency clonotypes matched to each donor's FACS-determined naive share, without sorting.

The receptor's source is a boy under 18 in good health. The chain is assembled from TRBV7-2 and TRBJ2-1, with the D gene too uncertain to name. Sample: blood. The CDR3 loop reads CASSLERYNEQFF. The sequenced DNA: TGTGCCAGCAGCTTAGAGAGGTACAATGAGCAGTTCTTC. With all but the CDR3 taken from the reference TRBV7-2 and TRBJ2-1 genes, the full variable domain is: GAGVSQSPSNKVTEKGKDVELRCDPISGHTALYWYRQSLGQGLEFLIYFQGNSAPDKSGLPSDRFSAERTGGSVSTLTIQRTQQEDSAVYLCASSLERYNEQFFGPGTRLTVL.